The source of this T cell receptor (beta chain) is a study of neoadjuvant anti-PD-1 for oral cavity cancer. CDR1 is LNHNV, CDR2 YYDKDF, per germline (reference sequence). The ends were cut back, 0 bases at V and 6 bases at J, with 15 bases in the middle. This CDR3 contains 16 residues. Described time point: after neoadjuvant nivolumab, at surgical resection. The method was immunoSEQ multiplex PCR; TCRdb's version includes in-frame clones alone and lacks a portion of them. The sample consists of approximately 15,000 clones, 35% to 40% of them appearing once. The chain is built from TRBV15 and TRBJ2-1; possibly TRBD2 for D (5 bases). The receptor's source is a person between 35 and 79 years old with oral cavity squamous cell carcinoma. Specimen: tumor tissue, collected after nivolumab (anti-PD-1) treatment. CDR3 sequence: CATSRDGLRVGNEQFF. DNA of the CDR3: TGTGCCACCAGCAGAGATGGCCTGAGGGTGGGCAATGAGCAGTTCTTC.